This entry describes one TCR beta chain. Its antigen is unknown. Alongside a J-beta primer mix, a sample-barcoded 5' primer served in a second PCR lasting roughly 6 to 11 cycles. A tag from a template-switch adaptor with 12 random nucleotides marked each cDNA molecule. TCRdb reprocessed the 5' RACE reads with MiXCR, giving one entry per CDR3 protein. The data contain roughly 1,300,000 distinct CDR3 sequences, roughly 60% of them singletons. The source of the sample is a study of blood T cells in healthy people across ages. Overall study findings and caveats: Aged donors had fewer naive CD4+ cells and lower diversity than long-lived donors. PBMCs that were unsorted prevented a conclusive naive versus antigen-experienced comparison.

J was trimmed by 6 bases and V by 6 bases; bases with no gene match: 8. Germline V CDR1 and CDR2: SNHLY, FYNNEI. The CDR3 runs 15 residues. The TCR was taken from a man younger than 35 in good health. The sequencing input was blood. The chain employs TRBV2 and TRBJ2-2; 9 bases agree with TRBD1. CDR3: CASRVRDRVPGELFF. CDR3 in DNA: TGTGCCAGCAGAGTAAGGGACAGGGTCCCCGGGGAGCTGTTTTTT. The full variable domain, completed using reference TRBV2 and TRBJ2-2, is EPEVTQTPSHQVTQMGQEVILRCVPISNHLYFYWYRQILGQKVEFLVSFYNNEISEKSEIFDDQFSVERPDGSNFTLKIRSTKLEDSAMYFCASRVRDRVPGELFFGEGSRLTVL.